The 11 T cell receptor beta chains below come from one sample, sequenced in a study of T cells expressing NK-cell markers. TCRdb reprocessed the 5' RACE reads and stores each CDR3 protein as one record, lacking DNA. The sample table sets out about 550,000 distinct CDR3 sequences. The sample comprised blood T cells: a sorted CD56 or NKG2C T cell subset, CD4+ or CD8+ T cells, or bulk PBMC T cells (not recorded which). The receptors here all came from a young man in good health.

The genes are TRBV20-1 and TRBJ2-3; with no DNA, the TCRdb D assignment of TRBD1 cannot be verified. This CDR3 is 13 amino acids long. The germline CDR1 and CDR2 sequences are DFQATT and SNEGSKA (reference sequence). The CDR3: CSARGTGADTQYF.

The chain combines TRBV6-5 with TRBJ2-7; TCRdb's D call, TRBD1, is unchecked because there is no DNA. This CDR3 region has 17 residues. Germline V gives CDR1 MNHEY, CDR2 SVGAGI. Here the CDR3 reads CASSYNGHLIDSYEQYF.

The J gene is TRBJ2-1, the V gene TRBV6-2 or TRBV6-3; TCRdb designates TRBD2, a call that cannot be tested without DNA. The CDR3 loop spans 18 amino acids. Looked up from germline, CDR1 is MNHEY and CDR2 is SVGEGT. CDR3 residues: CASSLRAGKSSSYNEQFF.

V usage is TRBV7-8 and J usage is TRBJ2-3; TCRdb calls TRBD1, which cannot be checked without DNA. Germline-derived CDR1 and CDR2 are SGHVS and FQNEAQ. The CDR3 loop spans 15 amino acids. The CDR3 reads CASSNDPVDWGTQYF.

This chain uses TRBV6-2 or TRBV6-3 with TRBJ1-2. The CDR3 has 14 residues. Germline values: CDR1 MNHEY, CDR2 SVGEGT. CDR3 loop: CASSYPVSANGYTF.

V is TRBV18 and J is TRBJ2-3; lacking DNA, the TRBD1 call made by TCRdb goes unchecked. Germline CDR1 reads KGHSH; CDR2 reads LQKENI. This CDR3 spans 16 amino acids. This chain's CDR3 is CASSPPDRAHTDTQYF. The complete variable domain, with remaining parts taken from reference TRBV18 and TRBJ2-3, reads NAGVMQNPRHLVRRRGQEARLRCSPMKGHSHVYWYRQLPEEGLKFMVYLQKENIIDESGMPKERFSAEFPKEGPSILRIQQVVRGDSAAYFCASSPPDRAHTDTQYFGPGTRLTVL.

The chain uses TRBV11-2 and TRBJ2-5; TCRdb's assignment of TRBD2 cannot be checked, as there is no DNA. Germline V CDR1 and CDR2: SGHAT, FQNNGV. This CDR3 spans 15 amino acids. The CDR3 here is CASSLVGTAKETQYF.

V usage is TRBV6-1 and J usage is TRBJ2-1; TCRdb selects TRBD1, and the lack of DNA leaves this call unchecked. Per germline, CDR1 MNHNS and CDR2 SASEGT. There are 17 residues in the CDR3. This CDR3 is CASSTFVLSPLNNEQFF.

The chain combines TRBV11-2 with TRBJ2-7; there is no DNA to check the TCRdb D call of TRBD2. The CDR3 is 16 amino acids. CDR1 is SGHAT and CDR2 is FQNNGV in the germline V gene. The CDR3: CASSFGEARVGYEQYF.

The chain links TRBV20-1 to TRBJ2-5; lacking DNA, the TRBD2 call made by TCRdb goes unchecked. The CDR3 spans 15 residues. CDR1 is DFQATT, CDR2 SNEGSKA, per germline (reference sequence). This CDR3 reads CSASIIAGGRETQYF.

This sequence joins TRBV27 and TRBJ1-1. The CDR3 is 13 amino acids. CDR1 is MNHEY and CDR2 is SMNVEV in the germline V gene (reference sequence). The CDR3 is CASSLSGEVEAFF.